This TCR beta chain emerged from a study of shared clonotypes between healthy human individuals. In the study's own analysis: Junction-only sequences produced by ImmunoSEQ had no quality scores, so filtering differed. Method: immunoSEQ multiplex PCR; TCRdb's copy keeps in-frame clones and lacks some. The DNA was the basis for D and trimming; V, J and clone size are from that table. The table includes about 680,000 clones, approximately 79% detected once. The CDR3 is made up of 16 amino acids. Germline-derived CDR1 and CDR2 are MDHEN and SYDVKM. V dropped 2 bases and J dropped 5; count of bases not matched to a gene: 6. Concerning this clone itself: This specimen includes other DNA sequences encoding the same CDR3.

The sequencing sample was made of memory CD4+ T cells sorted from blood. Subset meaning: CD45RA-negative fraction. The sequence came from a woman aged 25 to 39 in good health. The chain joins TRBV28 to TRBJ2-1, with 10 bases fitting TRBD2. The CDR3 is CASSLTTSGTHNEQFF. The CDR3, as DNA: TGTGCCAGCAGTTTAACTACTAGCGGGACTCACAATGAGCAGTTCTTC.